Listed here is a single T cell receptor beta chain. This entry comes from a study of shared clonotypes between healthy human individuals. Germline loops: CDR1 MDHEN, CDR2 SYDVKM. The CDR3 is 16 amino acids. The V segment lost 7 bases and the J segment 2 bases; nucleotides outside the gene matches: 8. Some clones are missing from TCRdb's copy, which holds only in-frame ones; the method was immunoSEQ multiplex PCR. The sample contains roughly 2.4 million clones, 90% to 96% of which appear only once. This receptor was taken from a young man in good health. The gene calls are TRBV28 and TRBJ1-6; 7 bases align to TRBD1. Sequences were obtained from naive CD4+ T cells sorted from blood. Subset given: CD45RA+ positively selected. CDR3 protein: CASIKQGITYNSPLHF. CDR3 DNA sequence: TGTGCCAGCATTAAACAGGGGATCACCTATAATTCACCCCTCCACTTT.